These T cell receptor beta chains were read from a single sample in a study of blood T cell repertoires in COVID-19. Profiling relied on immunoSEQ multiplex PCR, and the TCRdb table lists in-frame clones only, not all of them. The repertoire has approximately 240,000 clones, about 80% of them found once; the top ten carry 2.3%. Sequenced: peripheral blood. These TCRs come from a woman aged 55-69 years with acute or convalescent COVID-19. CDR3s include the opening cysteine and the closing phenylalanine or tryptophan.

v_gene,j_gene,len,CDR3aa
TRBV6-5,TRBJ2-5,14,CASKKRGGFETQYF
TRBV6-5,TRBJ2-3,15,CASRPSVAGGDTQYF
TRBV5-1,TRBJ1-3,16,CASSLRVTGIGNTIYF
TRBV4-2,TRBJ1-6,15,CASSQVGLGDSPLHF
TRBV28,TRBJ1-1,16,CASSSPWGQGNTEAFF
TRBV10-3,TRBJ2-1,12,CATRQLNNEQFF
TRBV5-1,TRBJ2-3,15,CASSPGTTLPRTQYF
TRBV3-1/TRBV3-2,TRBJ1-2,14,CASSPTGGRGGYTF
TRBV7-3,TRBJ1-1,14,CASSATGGNTEAFF
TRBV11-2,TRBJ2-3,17,CASSFLQGARSTDTQYF
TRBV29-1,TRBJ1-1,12,CSLEGTNTEAFF
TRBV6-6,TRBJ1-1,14,CASSVHRENTEAFF
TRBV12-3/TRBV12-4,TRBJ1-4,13,CASSFRGGEKLFF
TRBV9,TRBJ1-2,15,CASSVEGQGVDGYTF